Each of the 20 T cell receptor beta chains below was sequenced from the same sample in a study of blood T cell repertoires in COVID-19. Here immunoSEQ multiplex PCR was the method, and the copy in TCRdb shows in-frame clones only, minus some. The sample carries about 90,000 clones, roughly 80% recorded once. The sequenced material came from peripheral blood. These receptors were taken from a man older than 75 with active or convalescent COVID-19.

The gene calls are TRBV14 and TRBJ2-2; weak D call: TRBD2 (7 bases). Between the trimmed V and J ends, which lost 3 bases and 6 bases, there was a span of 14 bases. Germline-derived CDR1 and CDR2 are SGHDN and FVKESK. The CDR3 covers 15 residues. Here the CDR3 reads CASSQPRGGPGELFF. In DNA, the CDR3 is TGTGCCAGCAGCCAGCCCAGGGGAGGGCCCGGGGAGCTGTTTTTT.

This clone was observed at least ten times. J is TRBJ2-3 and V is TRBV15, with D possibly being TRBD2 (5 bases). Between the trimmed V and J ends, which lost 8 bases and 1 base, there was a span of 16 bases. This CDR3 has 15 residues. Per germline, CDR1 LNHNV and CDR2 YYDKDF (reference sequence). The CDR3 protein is CATGTSGSRTDTQYF. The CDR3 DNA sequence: TGTGCCACCGGTACCTCGGGGTCCCGCACAGATACGCAGTATTTT.

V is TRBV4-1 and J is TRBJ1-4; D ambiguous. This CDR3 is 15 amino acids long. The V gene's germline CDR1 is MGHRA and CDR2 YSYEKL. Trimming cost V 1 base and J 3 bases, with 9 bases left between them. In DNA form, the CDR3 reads TGCGCCAGCAGCCAAGGGGAGGTACCTAATGAAAAACTGTTTTTT. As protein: CASSQGEVPNEKLFF.

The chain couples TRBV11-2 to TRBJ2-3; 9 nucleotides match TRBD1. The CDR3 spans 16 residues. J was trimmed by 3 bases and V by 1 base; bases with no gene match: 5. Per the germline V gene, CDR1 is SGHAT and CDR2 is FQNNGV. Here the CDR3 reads CASSLGGGTGTDTQYF. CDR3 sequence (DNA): TGTGCCAGCAGCTTAGGGGGCGGGACAGGGACAGATACGCAGTATTTT.

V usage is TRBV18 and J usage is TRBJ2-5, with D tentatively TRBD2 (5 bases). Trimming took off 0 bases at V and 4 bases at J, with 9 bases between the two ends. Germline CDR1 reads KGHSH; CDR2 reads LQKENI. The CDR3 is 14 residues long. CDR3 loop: CASSPPVGRETQYF. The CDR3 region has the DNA TGTGCCAGCTCACCACCGGTAGGGAGAGAGACCCAGTACTTC.

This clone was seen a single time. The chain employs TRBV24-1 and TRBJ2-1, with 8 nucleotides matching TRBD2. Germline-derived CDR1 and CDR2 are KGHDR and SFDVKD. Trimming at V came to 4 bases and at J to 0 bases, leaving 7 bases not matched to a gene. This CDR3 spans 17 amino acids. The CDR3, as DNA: TGTGCCACCAGTGAGACGGGGGGGCGTGTCTCCTACAATGAGCAGTTCTTC. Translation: CATSETGGRVSYNEQFF.

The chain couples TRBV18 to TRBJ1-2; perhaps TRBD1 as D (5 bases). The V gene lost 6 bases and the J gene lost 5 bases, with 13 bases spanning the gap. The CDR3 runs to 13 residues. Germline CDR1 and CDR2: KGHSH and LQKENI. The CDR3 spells CASSQDSIYGYTF. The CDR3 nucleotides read TGTGCCAGCTCCCAAGACAGTATATATGGCTACACCTTC. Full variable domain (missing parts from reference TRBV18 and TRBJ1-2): NAGVMQNPRHLVRRRGQEARLRCSPMKGHSHVYWYRQLPEEGLKFMVYLQKENIIDESGMPKERFSAEFPKEGPSILRIQQVVRGDSAAYFCASSQDSIYGYTFGSGTRLTVV.

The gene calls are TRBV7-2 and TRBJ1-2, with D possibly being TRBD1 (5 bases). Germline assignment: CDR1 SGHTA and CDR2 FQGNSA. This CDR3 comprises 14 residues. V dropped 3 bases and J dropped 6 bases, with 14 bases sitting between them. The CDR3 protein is CASSFGRVTNGYTF. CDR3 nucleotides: TGTGCCAGCAGCTTTGGCAGGGTGACGAATGGCTACACCTTC.

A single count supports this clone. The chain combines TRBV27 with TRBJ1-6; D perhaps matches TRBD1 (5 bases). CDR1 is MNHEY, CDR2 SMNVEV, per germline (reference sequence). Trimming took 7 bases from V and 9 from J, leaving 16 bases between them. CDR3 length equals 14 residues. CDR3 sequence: CASTVQALGSPLHF. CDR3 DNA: TGTGCCAGCACCGTACAGGCCCTAGGTTCACCCCTCCACTTT.

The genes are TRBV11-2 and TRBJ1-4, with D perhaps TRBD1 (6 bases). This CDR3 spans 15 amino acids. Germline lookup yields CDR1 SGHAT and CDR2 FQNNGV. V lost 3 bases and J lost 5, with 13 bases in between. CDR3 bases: TGTGCCAGCAGCTTTGCCGGACAGATGAATGAAAAACTGTTTTTT. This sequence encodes CASSFAGQMNEKLFF.

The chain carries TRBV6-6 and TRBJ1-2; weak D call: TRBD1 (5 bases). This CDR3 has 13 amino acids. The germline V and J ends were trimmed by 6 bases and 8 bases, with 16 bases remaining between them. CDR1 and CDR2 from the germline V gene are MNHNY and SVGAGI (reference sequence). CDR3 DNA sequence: TGTGCCAGCAGCTCCGGGGAGGGACGAGGCTACACCTTC. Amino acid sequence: CASSSGEGRGYTF.

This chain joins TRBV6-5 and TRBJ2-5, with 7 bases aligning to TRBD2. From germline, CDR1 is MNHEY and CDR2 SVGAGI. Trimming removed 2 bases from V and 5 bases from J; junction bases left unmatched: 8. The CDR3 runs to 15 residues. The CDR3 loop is CASSYVTSAVETQYF. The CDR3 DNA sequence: TGTGCCAGCAGTTACGTAACTAGCGCCGTCGAGACCCAGTACTTC.

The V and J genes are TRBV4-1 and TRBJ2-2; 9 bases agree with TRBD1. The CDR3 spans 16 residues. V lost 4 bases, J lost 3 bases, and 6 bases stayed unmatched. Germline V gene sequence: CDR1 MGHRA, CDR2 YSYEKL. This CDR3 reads CASSPPGTGHTGELFF. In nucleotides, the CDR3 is TGCGCCAGCAGCCCCCCCGGGACAGGGCACACCGGGGAGCTGTTTTTT.

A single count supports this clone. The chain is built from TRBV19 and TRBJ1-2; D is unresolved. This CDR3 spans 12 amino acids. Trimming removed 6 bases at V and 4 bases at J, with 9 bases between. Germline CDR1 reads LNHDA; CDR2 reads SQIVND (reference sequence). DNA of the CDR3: TGTGCCAGTAGCCAGGTTCTCTATGGCTACACCTTC. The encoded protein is CASSQVLYGYTF.

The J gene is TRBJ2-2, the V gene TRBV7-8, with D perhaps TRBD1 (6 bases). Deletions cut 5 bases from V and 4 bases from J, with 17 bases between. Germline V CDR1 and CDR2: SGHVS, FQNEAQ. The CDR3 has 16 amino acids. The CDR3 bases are TGTGCCAGCAGCCTAATCACAGGGTACAGCACCGGGGAGCTGTTTTTT. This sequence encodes CASSLITGYSTGELFF.

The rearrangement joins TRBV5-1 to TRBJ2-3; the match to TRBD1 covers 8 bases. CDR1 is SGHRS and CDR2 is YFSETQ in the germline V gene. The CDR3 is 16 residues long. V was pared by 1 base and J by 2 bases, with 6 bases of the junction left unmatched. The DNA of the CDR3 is TGCGCCAGCAGCTTGAGAGGACAGGGATCCACAGATACGCAGTATTTT. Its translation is CASSLRGQGSTDTQYF. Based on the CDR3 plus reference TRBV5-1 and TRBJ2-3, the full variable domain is KAGVTQTPRYLIKTRGQQVTLSCSPISGHRSVSWYQQTPGQGLQFLFEYFSETQRNKGNFPGRFSGRQFSNSRSEMNVSTLELGDSALYLCASSLRGQGSTDTQYFGPGTRLTVL.

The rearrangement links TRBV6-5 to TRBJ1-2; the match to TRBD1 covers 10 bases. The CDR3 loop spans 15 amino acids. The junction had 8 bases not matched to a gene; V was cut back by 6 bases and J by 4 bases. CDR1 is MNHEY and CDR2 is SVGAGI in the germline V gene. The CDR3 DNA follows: TGTGCCAGCAGCAAGACCCGACAGGGGGCCTATGGCTACACCTTC. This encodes CASSKTRQGAYGYTF.

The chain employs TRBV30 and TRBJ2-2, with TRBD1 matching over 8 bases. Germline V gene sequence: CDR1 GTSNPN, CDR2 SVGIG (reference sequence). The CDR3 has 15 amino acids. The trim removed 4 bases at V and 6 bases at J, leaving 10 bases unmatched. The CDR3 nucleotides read TGTGCCTGGACTAGGGGGGCAGGGGGCCCCGGGGAGCTGTTTTTT. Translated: CAWTRGAGGPGELFF.

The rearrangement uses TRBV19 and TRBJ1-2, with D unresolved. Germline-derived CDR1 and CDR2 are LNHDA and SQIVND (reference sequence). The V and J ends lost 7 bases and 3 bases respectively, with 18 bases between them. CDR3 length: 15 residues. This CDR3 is CASTQGRYLDYGYTF. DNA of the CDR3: TGTGCCAGTACACAAGGCAGGTACCTCGACTATGGCTACACCTTC.

CDR3 protein: CASSPDRRVQPQHF. The CDR3 DNA reads TGTGCCAGCAGCCCCGACAGAAGGGTTCAGCCCCAGCATTTT. The J gene is TRBJ1-5, the V gene TRBV6-5; possibly TRBD1 for D (5 bases). Germline lookup yields CDR1 MNHEY and CDR2 SVGAGI. The ends were cut back, 6 bases at V and 6 bases at J, with 15 bases in the middle. This CDR3 region has 14 residues.